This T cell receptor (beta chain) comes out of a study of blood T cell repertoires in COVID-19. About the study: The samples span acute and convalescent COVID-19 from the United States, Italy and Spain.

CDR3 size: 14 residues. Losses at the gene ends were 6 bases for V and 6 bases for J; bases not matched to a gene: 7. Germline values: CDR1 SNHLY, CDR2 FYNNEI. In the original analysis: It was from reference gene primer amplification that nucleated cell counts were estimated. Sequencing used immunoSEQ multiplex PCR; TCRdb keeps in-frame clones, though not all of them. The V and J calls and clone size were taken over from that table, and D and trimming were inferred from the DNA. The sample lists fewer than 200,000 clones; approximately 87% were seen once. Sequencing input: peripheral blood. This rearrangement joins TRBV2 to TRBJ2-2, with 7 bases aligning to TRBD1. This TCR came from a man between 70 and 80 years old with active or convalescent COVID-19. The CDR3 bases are TGTGCCAGCAGCGGACAGGTCTGGTCCGGGGAGCTGTTTTTT. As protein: CASSGQVWSGELFF.